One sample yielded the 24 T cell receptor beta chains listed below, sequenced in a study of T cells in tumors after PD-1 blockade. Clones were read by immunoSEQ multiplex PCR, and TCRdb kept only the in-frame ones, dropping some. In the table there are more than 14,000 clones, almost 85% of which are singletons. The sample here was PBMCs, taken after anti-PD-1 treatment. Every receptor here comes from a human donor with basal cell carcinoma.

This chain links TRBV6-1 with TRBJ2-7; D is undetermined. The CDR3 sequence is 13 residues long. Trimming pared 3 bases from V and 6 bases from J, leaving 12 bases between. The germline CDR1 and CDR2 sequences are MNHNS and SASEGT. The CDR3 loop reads CASSDYPTSEQYF. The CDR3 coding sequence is TGTGCCAGCAGTGATTACCCAACCTCCGAGCAGTACTTC.

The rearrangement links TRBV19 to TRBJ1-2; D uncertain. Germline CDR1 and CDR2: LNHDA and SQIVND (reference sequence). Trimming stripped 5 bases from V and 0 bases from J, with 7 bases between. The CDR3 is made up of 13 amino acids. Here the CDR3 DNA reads TGTGCCAGTAGTTGGGTAGCTAACTATGGCTACACCTTC. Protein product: CASSWVANYGYTF. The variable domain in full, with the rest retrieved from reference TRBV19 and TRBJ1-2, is DGGITQSPKYLFRKEGQNVTLSCEQNLNHDAMYWYRQDPGQGLRLIYYSQIVNDFQKGDIAEGYSVSREKKESFPLTVTSAQKNPTAFYLCASSWVANYGYTFGSGTRLTVV.

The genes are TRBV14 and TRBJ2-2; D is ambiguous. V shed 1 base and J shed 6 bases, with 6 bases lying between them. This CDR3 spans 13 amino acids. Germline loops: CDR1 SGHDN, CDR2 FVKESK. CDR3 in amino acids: CASSQGRSGELFF. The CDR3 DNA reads TGTGCCAGCAGCCAAGGCAGGTCCGGGGAGCTGTTTTTT.

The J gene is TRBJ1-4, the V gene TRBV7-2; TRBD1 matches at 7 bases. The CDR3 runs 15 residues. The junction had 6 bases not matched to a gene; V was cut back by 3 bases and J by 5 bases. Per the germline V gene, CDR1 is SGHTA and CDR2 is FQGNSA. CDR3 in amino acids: CASSFYRGPNEKLFF. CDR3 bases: TGTGCCAGCAGCTTCTACAGGGGACCCAATGAAAAACTGTTTTTT.

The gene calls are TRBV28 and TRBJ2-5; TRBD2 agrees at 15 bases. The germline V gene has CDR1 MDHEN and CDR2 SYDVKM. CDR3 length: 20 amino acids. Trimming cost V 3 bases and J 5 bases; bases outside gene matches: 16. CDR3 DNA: TGTGCCAGCAGTTTTATGGGGAGGACTAGCGGGAGGGCCCCGCGGGAGACCCAGTACTTC. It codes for CASSFMGRTSGRAPRETQYF.

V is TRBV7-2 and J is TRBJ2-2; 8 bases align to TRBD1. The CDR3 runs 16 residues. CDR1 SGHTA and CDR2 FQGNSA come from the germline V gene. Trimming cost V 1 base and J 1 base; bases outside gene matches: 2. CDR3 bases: TGTGCCAGCAGCTTAGGAGGGACAGGGAACACCGGGGAGCTGTTTTTT. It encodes CASSLGGTGNTGELFF.

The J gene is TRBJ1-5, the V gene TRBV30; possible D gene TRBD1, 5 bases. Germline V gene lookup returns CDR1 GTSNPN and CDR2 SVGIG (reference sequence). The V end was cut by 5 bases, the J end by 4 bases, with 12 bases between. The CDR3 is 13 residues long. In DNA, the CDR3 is TGTGCCTGGGGGGTGGACACTAATCAGCCCCAGCATTTT. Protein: CAWGVDTNQPQHF.

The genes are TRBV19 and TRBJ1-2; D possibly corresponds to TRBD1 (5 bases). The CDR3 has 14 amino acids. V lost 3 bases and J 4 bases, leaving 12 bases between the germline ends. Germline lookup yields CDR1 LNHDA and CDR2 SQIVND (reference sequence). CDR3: CASSMRGTAYGYTF. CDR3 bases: TGTGCCAGTAGTATGCGAGGGACGGCCTATGGCTACACCTTC.

The CDR3 DNA sequence: TGTGCCAGCAACATAGCGGGGGGCCAAGAGACCCAGTACTTC. The encoded protein is CASNIAGGQETQYF. The rearrangement joins TRBV2 to TRBJ2-5, with 10 bases that match TRBD2. J was trimmed by 1 base and V by 7 bases; bases with no gene match: 3. The CDR3 loop spans 14 amino acids. Germline assignment: CDR1 SNHLY and CDR2 FYNNEI.

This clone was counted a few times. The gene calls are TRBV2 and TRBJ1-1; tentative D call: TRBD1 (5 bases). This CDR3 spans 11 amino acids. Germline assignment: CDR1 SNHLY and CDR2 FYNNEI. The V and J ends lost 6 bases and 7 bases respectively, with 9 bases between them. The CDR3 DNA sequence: TGTGCCAGCAGAGGGGACGGTGAAGCTTTCTTT. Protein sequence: CASRGDGEAFF.

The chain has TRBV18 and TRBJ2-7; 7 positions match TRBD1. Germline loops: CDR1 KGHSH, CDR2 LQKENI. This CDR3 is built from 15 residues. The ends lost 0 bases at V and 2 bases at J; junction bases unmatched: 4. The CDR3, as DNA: TGTGCCAGCTCACCACCGGAACAGGGGACCTACGAGCAGTACTTC. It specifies CASSPPEQGTYEQYF.

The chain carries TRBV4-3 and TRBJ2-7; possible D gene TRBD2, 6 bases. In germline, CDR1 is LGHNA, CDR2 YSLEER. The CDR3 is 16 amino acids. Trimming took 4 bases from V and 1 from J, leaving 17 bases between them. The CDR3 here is CASSPQRWGTSYEQYF. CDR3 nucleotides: TGCGCCAGCAGCCCCCAACGGTGGGGGACTTCCTACGAGCAGTACTTC.

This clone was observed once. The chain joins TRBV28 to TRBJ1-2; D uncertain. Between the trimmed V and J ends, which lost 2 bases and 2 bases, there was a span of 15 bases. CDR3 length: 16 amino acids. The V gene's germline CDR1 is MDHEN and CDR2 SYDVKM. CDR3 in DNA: TGTGCCAGCAGTTTAATCGGAGGCACTTTGAACTATGGCTACACCTTC. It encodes CASSLIGGTLNYGYTF.

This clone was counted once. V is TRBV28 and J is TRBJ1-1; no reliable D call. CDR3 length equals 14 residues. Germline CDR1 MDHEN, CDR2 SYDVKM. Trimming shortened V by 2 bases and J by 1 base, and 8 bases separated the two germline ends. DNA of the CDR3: TGTGCCAGCAGTTTACTCGTAGGGAACACTGAAGCTTTCTTT. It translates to CASSLLVGNTEAFF.

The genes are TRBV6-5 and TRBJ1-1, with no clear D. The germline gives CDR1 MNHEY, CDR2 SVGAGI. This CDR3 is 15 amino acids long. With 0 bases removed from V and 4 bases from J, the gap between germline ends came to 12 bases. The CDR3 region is CASSYSGGVGTEAFF. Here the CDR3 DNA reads TGTGCCAGCAGTTACTCGGGCGGGGTGGGCACTGAAGCTTTCTTT.

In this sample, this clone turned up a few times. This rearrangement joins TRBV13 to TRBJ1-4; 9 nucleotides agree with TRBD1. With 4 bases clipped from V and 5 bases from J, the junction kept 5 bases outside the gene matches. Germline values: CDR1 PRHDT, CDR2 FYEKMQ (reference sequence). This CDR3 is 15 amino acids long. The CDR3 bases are TGTGCCAGCAGCTCGCAAGGACAGGGGAATGAAAAACTGTTTTTT. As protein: CASSSQGQGNEKLFF.

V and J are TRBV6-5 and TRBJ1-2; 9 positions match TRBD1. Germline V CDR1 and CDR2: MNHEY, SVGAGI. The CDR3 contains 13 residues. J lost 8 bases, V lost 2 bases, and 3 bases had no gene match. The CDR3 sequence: CASSYGTGKGYTF. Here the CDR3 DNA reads TGTGCCAGCAGTTACGGGACAGGGAAAGGCTACACCTTC.

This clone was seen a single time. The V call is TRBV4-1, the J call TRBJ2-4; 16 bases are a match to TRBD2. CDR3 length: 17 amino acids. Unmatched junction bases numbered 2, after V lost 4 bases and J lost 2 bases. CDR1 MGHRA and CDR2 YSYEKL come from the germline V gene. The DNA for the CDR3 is TGCGCCAGCAGCCCGGGACTAGCGGGGGGGACCAAAAACATTCAGTACTTC. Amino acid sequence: CASSPGLAGGTKNIQYF.

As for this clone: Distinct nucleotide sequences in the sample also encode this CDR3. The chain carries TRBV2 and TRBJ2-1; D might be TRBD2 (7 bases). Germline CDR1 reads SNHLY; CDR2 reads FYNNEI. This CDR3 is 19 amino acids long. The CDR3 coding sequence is TGTCCCCCCAGTGATGGGGGGGCGGGGGTGGGGAGCTCCTACAATGAGCAGTTCTTC. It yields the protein CPPSDGGAGVGSSYNEQFF.

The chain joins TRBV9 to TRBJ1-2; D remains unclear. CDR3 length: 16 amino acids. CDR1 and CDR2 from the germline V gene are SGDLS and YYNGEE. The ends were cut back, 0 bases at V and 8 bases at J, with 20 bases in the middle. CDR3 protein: CASSVDPSGPVGGYTF. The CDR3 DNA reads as TGTGCCAGCAGCGTAGACCCCTCGGGCCCGGTGGGAGGCTACACCTTC.

CDR3 sequence (DNA): TGTGCCACCAGCGCAGGGAGAGGGAGCGAGCAGTACTTC. Encoded protein: CATSAGRGSEQYF. The chain uses TRBV15 and TRBJ2-7; D may correspond to TRBD1 or TRBD2 (5 bases each). Germline V CDR1 and CDR2: LNHNV, YYDKDF (reference sequence). The CDR3 extends over 13 amino acids. V was pared by 5 bases and J by 6 bases, with 14 bases between.

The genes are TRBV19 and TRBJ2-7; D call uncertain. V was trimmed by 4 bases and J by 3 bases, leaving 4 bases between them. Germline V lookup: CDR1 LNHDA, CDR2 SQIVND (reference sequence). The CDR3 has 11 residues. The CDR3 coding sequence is TGTGCCAGTAGTAACAGCTACGAGCAGTACTTC. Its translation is CASSNSYEQYF.

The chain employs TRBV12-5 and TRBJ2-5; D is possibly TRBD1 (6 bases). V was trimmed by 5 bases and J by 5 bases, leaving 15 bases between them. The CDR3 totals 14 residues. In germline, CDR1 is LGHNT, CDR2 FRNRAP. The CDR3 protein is CASGPQGGFETQYF. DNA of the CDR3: TGTGCTAGTGGTCCCCAAGGGGGATTTGAGACCCAGTACTTC.

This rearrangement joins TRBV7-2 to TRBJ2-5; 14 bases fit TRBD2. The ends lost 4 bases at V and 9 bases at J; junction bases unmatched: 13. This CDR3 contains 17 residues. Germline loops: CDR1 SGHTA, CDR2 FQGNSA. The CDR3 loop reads CASSSPWTSGGKMAQYF. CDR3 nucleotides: TGTGCCAGCAGCTCCCCATGGACTAGCGGGGGGAAGATGGCCCAGTACTTC. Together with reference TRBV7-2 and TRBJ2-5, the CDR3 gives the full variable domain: GAGVSQSPSNKVTEKGKDVELRCDPISGHTALYWYRQSLGQGLEFLIYFQGNSAPDKSGLPSDRFSAERTGGSVSTLTIQRTQQEDSAVYLCASSSPWTSGGKMAQYFGPGTRLLVL.